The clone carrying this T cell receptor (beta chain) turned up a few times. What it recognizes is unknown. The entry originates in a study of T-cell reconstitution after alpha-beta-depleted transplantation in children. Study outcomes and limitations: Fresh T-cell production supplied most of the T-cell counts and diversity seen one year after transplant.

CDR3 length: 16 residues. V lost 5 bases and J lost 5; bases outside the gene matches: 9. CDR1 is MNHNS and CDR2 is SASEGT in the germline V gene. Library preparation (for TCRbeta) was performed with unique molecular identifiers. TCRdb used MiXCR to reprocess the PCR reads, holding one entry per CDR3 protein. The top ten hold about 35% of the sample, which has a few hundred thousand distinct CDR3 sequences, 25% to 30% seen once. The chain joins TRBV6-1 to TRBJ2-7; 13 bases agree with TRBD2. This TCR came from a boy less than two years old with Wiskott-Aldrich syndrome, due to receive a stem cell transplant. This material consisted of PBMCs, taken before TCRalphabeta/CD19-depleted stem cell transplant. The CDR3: CASSPWTSGSTHEQYF. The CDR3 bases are TGTGCCAGCAGTCCTTGGACTAGCGGGAGTACTCACGAGCAGTACTTC.